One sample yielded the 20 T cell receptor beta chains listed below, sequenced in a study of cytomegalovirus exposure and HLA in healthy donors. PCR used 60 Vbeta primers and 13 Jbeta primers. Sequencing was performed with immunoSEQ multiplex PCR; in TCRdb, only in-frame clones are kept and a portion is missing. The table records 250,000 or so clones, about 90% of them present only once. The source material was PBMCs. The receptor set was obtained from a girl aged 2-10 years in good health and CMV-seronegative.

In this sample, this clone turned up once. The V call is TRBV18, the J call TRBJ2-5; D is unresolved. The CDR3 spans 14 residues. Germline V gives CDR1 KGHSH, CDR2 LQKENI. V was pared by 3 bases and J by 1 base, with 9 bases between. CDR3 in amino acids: CASSPRAGQETQYF. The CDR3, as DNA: TGTGCCAGCTCACCCAGAGCAGGCCAAGAGACCCAGTACTTC.

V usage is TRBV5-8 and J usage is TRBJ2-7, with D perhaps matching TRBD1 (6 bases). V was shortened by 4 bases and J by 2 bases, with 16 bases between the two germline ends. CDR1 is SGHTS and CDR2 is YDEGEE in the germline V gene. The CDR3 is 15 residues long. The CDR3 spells CASSRDNRDAYEQYF. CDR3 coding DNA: TGTGCCAGCAGCCGCGACAACAGGGACGCCTACGAGCAGTACTTC. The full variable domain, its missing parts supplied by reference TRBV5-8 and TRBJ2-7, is EAGVTQSPTHLIKTRGQQATLRCSPISGHTSVYWYQQALGLGLQFLLWYDEGEERNRGNFPPRFSGRQFPNYSSELNVNALELEDSALYLCASSRDNRDAYEQYFGPGTRLTVT.

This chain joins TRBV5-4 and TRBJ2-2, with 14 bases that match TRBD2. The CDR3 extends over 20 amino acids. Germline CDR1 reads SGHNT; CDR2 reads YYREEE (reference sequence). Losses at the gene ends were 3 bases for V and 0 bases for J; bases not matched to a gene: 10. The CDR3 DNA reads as TGTGCCAGCAGCTCCTCGGTCGGACTAGCGGGAGGCCCGAACACCGGGGAGCTGTTTTTT. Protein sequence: CASSSSVGLAGGPNTGELFF.

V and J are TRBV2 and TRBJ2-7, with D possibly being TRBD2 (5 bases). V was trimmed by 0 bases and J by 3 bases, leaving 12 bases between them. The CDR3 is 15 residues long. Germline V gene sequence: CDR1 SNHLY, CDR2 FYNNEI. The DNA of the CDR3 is TGTGCCAGCAGTGAAGCCGGGAAAGGGATCTACGAGCAGTACTTC. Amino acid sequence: CASSEAGKGIYEQYF.

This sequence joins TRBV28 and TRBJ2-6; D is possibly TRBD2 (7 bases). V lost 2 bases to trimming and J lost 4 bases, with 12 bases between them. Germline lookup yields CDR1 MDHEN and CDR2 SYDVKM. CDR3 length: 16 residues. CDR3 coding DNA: TGTGCCAGCAGTTTAAGGGGGGGGCGGGGGGCCAACGTCCTGACTTTC. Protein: CASSLRGGRGANVLTF.

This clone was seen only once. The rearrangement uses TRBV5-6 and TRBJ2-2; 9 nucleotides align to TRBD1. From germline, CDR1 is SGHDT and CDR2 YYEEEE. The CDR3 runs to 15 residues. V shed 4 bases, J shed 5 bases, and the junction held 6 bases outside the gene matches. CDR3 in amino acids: CASSTPGTGTGELFF. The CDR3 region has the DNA TGTGCCAGCAGCACCCCCGGGACAGGGACCGGGGAGCTGTTTTTT.

The CDR3 is CASSLAVASGVDSPLHF. DNA of the CDR3: TGCGCCAGCAGCTTGGCGGTGGCCTCGGGTGTCGATTCACCCCTCCACTTT. The gene calls are TRBV5-1 and TRBJ1-6; D ambiguous. V lost 0 bases, J lost 8 bases, and 18 bases lay in between. This CDR3 is built from 17 residues. Germline-derived CDR1 and CDR2 are SGHRS and YFSETQ.

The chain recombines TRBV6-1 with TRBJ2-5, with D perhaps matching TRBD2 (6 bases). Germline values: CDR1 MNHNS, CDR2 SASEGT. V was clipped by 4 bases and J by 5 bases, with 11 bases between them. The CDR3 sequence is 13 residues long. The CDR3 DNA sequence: TGTGCCAGCAGTGTTTGGGGGGACGAGACCCAGTACTTC. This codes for CASSVWGDETQYF.

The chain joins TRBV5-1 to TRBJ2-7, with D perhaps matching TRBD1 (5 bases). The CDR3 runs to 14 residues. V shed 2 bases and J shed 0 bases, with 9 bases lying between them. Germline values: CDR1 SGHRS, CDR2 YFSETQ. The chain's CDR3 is CASSLGVSSYEQYF. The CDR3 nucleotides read TGCGCCAGCAGCTTAGGGGTCAGCTCCTACGAGCAGTACTTC.

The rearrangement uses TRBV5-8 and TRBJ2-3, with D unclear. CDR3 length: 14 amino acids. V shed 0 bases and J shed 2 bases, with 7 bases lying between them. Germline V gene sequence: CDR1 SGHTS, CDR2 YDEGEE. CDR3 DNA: TGTGCCAGCAGCTTGGGAGTCCACACAGATACGCAGTATTTT. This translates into CASSLGVHTDTQYF.

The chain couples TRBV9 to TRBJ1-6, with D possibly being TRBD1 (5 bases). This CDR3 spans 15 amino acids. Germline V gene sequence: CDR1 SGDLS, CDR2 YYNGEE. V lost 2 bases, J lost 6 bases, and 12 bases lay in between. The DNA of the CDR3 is TGTGCCAGCAGCGTGACGGGGGTCCCTAATTCACCCCTCCACTTT. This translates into CASSVTGVPNSPLHF.

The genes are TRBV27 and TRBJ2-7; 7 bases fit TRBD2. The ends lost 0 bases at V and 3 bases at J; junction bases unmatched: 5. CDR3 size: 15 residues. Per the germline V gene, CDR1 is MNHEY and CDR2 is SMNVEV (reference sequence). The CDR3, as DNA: TGTGCCAGCAGTTTATCAGGGACTACCTACTACGAGCAGTACTTC. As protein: CASSLSGTTYYEQYF.

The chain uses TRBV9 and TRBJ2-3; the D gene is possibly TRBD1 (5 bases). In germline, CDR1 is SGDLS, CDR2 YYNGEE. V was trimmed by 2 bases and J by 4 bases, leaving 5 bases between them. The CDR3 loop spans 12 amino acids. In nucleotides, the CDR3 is TGTGCCAGCAGCGTGGGGCCAGATACGCAGTATTTT. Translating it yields CASSVGPDTQYF.

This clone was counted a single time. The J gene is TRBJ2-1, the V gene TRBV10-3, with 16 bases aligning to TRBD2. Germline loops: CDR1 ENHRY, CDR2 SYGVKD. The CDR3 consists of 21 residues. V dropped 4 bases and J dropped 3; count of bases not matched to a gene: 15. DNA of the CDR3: TGTGCCATCAGTGGGGAAACCGGGACTAGCGGGAGGGCCAATAACTACAATGAGCAGTTCTTC. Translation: CAISGETGTSGRANNYNEQFF.

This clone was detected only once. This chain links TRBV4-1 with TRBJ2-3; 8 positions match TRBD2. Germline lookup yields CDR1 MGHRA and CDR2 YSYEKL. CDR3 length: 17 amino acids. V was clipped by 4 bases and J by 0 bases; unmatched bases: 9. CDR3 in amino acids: CASSRFISGASTDTQYF. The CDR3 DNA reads TGCGCCAGCAGCCGCTTTATTAGCGGGGCTAGCACAGATACGCAGTATTTT.

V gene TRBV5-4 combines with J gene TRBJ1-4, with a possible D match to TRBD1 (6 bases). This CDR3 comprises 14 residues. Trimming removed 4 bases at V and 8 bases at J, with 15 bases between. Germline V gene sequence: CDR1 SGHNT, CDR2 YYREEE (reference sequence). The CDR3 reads CASSARDIPEKLFF. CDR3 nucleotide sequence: TGTGCCAGCAGCGCCCGGGACATACCCGAAAAACTGTTTTTT.

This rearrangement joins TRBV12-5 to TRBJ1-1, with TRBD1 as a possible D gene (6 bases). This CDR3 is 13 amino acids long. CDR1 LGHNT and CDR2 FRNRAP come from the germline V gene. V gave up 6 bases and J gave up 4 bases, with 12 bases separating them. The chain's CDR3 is CASGPSGATEAFF. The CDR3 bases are TGTGCTAGTGGCCCCTCAGGGGCCACTGAAGCTTTCTTT.

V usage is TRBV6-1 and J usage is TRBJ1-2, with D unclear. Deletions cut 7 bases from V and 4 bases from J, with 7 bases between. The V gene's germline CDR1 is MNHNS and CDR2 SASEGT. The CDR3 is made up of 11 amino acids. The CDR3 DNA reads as TGTGCCAGCATTGGCGGCTATGGCTACACCTTC. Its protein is CASIGGYGYTF.

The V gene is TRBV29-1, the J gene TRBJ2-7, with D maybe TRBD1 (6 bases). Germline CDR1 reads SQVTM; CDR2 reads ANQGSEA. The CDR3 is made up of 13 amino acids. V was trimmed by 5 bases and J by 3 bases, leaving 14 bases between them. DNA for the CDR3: TGCAGCGTTACAGACAGGTTGAACTACGAGCAGTACTTC. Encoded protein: CSVTDRLNYEQYF.

CDR3 DNA: TGTGCCAGCAGTGTCCCGGGGGAGACCCAGTACTTC. Amino acid sequence: CASSVPGETQYF. V and J are TRBV2 and TRBJ2-5, with D maybe TRBD2 (5 bases). The length of the CDR3 is 12 residues. Germline V CDR1 and CDR2: SNHLY, FYNNEI. Trimming stripped 4 bases from V and 5 bases from J, with 8 bases between.